This paragraph covers one T cell receptor beta chain sequence. There is no known antigen for this receptor. The input lacks base qualities; no much larger clone sits a single base away. This sample is drawn from a study of cytomegalovirus exposure and HLA in healthy donors (dated by TCRdb to 2015 to 2018). A note on the overall study: An earlier analysis of several hundred of the donors reported about 250 Gb of sequence data and roughly 100 million unique TCR beta sequences from 150 million to 200 million T cells. An early release that covered around 590 HLA-typed donors contained around 300 gigabases of sequencing data and some 87 million unique TCR sequences. Of the roughly 430 genotyped donors, 65% to 90% fell in the genetic ancestry cluster associated with self-reported Caucasian donors. The study was designed to test whether signatures of past pathogen exposure could be identified by cataloging public T cell receptors. The T cell repertoires of 666 subjects were profiled by immunosequencing and related to cytomegalovirus serostatus. A separate validation cohort of more than 100 different subjects was used in addition to the 666-subject first cohort. The study combined high-throughput TCR immunosequencing, statistical association of individual TCRs with disease status, and machine learning to predict cytomegalovirus infection status. A later analysis re-analyzed previously published TCR beta repertoires from roughly 690 donors and added high-resolution HLA genotyping to study TCR occurrence patterns. The later analysis used no new phenotypic data to find candidate immune exposures, relying instead on TCR beta sequences and their occurrence across donors. An earlier analysis of several hundred of the donors used high-throughput TCR beta sequencing to judge whether each TCR beta V gene segment behaved as functional or pseudogenic. Donor age, sex, ethnicity and CMV serostatus were collected together with the repertoire data. In a later genetic analysis, genome-wide SNP genotypes for about 65% of the 666 donors were used, and that subset was treated as a discovery cohort. All discovery cohort repertoires had been generated on a single sequencing platform. Class I and class II HLA loci were covered by the typing at four-digit resolution. Typing coverage differed by locus: A, B, C, DRB1 and DQB1 were typed in roughly 629-640 donors, DQA1 in roughly 510, DPA1 in some 570, and DPB1 in 472. About 5 DR-DQ haplotypes were handled as single units for association and clustering, since linkage in the cohort was strong. Across around 400 genotyped donors of the cohort, an average of approximately 240,000 unique TCR beta nucleotide sequences per donor were sequenced, and roughly a sixth of those sequences were non-productive. Paper-wide results and their limitations: Because the 87-base-pair reads could not distinguish some IMGT-functional V segments, including TRBV6-2 and TRBV6-3, those segments were excluded. Linkage disequilibrium might explain the correlated functional status among segregating V segments, but an unknown experimental factor could not be excluded. In this cohort, only TCR beta chains were sequenced, and detectable features were limited by the absence of alpha or paired-chain data. Presence/absence analyses assumed roughly uniform sequencing depth across donors, an assumption that may not hold. Immune exposure information for the cohort was limited to CMV serostatus. An earlier analysis of around 540 of the donors showed that most TCR beta V segments appeared in productive rearrangements either about 87% or about 30% of the time, which broadly matched IMGT annotations. A further reported finding was that TCR beta sequences accurately predicted the HLA-A and HLA-B alleles for most subjects in the first cohort. When HLA alleles, especially DR and DQ, strongly co-occurred, attributing TCR associations to individual alleles was difficult. In a later analysis, HLA-associated TCR beta chains showed more clonal expansion and lower generation probabilities than non-associated chains that were equally common. The classifier was reported to diagnose cytomegalovirus status with high specificity and sensitivity in both the original cohort and the validation cohort. According to the authors, the approach could potentially be generalized to other disease states and immunological phenotypes. A later analysis associated roughly 17,000 TCR beta sequences with specific HLA alleles at a false discovery rate of 0.05. In a later genetic analysis, a missense DCLRE1C variant was associated with V-gene and J-gene trimming of TCR beta chains, and the association was replicated in an independent cohort. A later analysis reported that several top co-occurrence clusters appeared linked to parvovirus B19, influenza, CMV and Epstein-Barr virus. The sequencing pipeline was judged likely to have produced a cluster of highly shared sequence variants as a technical artifact. In a later genetic analysis, fewer N-insertions in productive TCRs were reported among donors in an Asian-associated ancestry cluster than the roughly 640-donor mean. According to a later analysis, TCR association rates differed among HLA loci, with DRB1 alleles showing the most associated TCRs and HLA-C alleles showing the fewest. In vitro tests confirmed that three of the cytomegalovirus-associated TCR beta chains recognize cytomegalovirus antigens. The study listed 150 to 200 TCR beta chains as associated with cytomegalovirus. A later analysis found that most CMV-associated TCR beta chains appeared HLA-restricted, with HLA associations seemingly driven largely by CMV exposure. Across donors, most TCR sequences were observed very rarely, whereas some public TCRs were present in many individuals. Seventeen rarely observed V segments, including chromosome 9 orphons, were excluded from the earlier analysis of several hundred of the donors because counts were too low. Because HLA typing was missing for some donors at each locus, association tests included only the typed subset.

V drops 0 bases and J drops 5 bases, leaving 4 bases in between. As encoded in the germline V gene, CDR1 is MNHEY while CDR2 is SVGAGI. Measured from the cysteine to the phenylalanine, the CDR3 is 12 residues long. Only the CDR3 DNA stays, 36 bases, in frame from base 1. The cohort was made up of 666 healthy bone marrow donors. Cohort members were all nominally healthy when sampled, although unrecorded immune exposures were likely present. The donor was CMV seropositive and was included in the group of some 290 seropositive cohort members. A peripheral blood sample was provided by each donor, and peripheral blood mononuclear cells were used for TCR beta sequencing. Genomic DNA extraction from the blood cell samples was performed with the Qiagen DNeasy Blood Extraction Kit. Preparation of the library involved the immunoSEQ multiplex PCR assay. A mixture of 60 forward primers for TCR Vbeta segments and 13 reverse primers for TCR Jbeta segments was used in the multiplex PCR. Amplification of the CDR3 region of rearranged TCR beta genes was performed with a multiplex PCR assay on genomic DNA. The Illumina HiSeq System was used to sequence the amplified TCR beta libraries as 87-base-pair reads. In the source study's methods: A later analysis counted about 82 million unique TCR beta chains across the 670 or so repertoires, and roughly 10 million of these chains were shared by at least two donors. A nearest-neighbor algorithm error-corrected the raw reads and collapsed the reads into unique sequences, merging closely related sequences to remove PCR and sequencing errors. Alignment of CDR3 sequences to IMGT reference sequences was used to assign V, D and J gene segments. For a sequence to be retained, a match of at least six nucleotides was required to both a V gene segment and a J gene segment. A rearrangement was called productive if the CDR3 had no stop codons and remained in frame with V and J, and every other rearrangement was called non-productive. CDR3 was defined according to IMGT convention as the region running from the second conserved V-encoded cysteine to the conserved J-encoded phenylalanine. Sequences without an unambiguous match to a single V gene segment were excluded from the earlier analysis of 450 to 650 of the donors. In an earlier analysis of 500 to 750 of the donors, V segments were called functional above 56.7% productive rearrangements and were called segregating when the between-donor standard deviation exceeded 5%. A statistical classification framework was built for diagnosing cytomegalovirus status from the catalog of TCR beta chain sequences. A later analysis assigned V and J genes by comparing TCR nucleotide sequences with IMGT/GENE-DB human TR gene sequences. A later analysis assigned CDR3 sequences and most-parsimonious VDJ recombination scenarios with the TCRdist pipeline. A later analysis defined each TCR beta chain by its CDR3 amino acid sequence plus V-gene family, and excluded reads lacking a unique V-gene family. A later analysis removed 592 highly shared, low-generation-probability nucleotide sequences to deal with suspected cross-contamination and a sequencing artifact. In a later analysis, a clonal expansion index for each public chain was calculated from normalized within-repertoire ranks of inferred template counts. In a later analysis, generation probabilities were computed using a VDJ recombination model fitted to out-of-frame rearrangements, and the results were checked against IGoR. In a later analysis, hypergeometric tests were used to score TCR-TCR, TCR-HLA and TCR-CMV co-occurrence, with a repertoire-size bias correction applied to TCR pairs. False discovery rates were estimated in a later analysis by permuting HLA or CMV assignments 20 times. A later analysis grouped co-occurring TCRs with DBSCAN, adding TCRdist sequence similarity when clustering within HLA-allele-positive subsets. Repertoires with fewer than 30,000 or more than 120,000 public chains were left out of co-occurrence clustering, as were about 5 repertoires with anomalous nucleotide sharing. Here the immuneACCESS table is served through TCRdb, limited to in-frame sequences with V and J called. Missing clones are a known gap in these copies; in checked studies unresolved V genes cover under half, and the rest lacks a known reason. The D gene and trimming were derived from the DNA, and the V and J assignments and clone size from that table. The sample has 100,000 or so clones on record, about 75% of them singletons. Of the sample, about 12% falls within the top ten clones.

The sequenced sample was PBMCs. The V and J genes are TRBV6-5 and TRBJ2-5, with no D gene named confidently. The sequence was obtained from a middle-aged woman in good health and CMV-seropositive. The CDR3 protein is CASSYSRETQYF. The nucleotide sequence reads TGTGCCAGCAGTTACTCTCGTGAGACCCAGTACTTC.